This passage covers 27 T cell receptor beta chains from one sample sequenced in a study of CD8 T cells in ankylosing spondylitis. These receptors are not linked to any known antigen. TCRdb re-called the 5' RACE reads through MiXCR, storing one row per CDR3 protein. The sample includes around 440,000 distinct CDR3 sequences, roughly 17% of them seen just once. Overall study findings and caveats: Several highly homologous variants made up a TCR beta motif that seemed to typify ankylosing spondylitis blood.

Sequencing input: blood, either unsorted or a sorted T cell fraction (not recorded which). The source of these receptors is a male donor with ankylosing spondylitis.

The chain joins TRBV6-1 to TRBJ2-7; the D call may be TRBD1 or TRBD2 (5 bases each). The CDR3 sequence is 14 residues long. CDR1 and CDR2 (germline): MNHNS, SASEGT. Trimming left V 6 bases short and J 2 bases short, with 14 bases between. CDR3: CASSRDPQTYEQYF. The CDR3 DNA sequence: TGTGCCAGCAGCCGGGACCCCCAAACCTACGAGCAGTACTTC.

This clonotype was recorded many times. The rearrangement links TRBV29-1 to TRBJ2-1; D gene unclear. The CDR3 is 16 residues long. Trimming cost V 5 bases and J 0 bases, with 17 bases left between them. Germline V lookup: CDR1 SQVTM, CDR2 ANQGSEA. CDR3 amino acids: CSVTSGQTSSYNEQFF. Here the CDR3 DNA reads TGCAGCGTTACTTCGGGTCAGACAAGCTCCTACAATGAGCAGTTCTTC.

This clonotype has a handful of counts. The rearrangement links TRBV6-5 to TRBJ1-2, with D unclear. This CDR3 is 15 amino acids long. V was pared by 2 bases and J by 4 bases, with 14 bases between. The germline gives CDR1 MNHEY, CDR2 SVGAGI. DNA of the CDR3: TGTGCCAGCAGTTACAGTAAGCCGGACCTCTATGGCTACACCTTC. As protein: CASSYSKPDLYGYTF.

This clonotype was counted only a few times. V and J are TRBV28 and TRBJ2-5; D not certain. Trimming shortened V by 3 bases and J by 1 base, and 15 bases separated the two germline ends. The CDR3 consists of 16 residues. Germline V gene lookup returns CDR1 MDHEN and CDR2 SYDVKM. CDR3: CASSFVAKGGQETQYF. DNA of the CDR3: TGTGCCAGCAGTTTCGTGGCAAAGGGTGGCCAAGAGACCCAGTACTTC.

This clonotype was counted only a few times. The CDR3 nucleotides read TGTGCCAGCAGTTCCAGAAGCTATGGCTACACCTTC. It encodes CASSSRSYGYTF. The gene calls are TRBV6-5 and TRBJ1-2; unclear D gene. The germline V gene encodes CDR1 MNHEY and CDR2 SVGAGI. Trimming took off 4 bases at V and 4 bases at J, with 7 bases between the two ends. CDR3 length equals 12 residues.

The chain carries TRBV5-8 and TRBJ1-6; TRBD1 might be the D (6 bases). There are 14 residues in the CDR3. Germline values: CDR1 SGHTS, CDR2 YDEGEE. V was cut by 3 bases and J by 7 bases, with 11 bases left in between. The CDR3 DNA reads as TGTGCCAGCAGCTCAGGGGAGCGGAATTCACCCCTCCACTTT. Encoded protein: CASSSGERNSPLHF.

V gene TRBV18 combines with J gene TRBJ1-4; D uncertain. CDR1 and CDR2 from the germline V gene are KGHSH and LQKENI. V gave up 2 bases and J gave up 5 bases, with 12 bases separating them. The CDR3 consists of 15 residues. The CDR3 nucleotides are TGTGCCAGCTCACCAACAAGACTAGGGAATGAAAAACTGTTTTTT. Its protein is CASSPTRLGNEKLFF.

Here the CDR3 reads CASSPSPTGQGYNEQFF. CDR3 coding DNA: TGCGCCAGCAGCCCAAGCCCCACCGGACAGGGCTACAATGAGCAGTTCTTC. The chain couples TRBV4-1 to TRBJ2-1; 8 nucleotides align to TRBD1. The V gene end was trimmed by 4 bases and the J gene end by 3 bases; junction bases not matched to a gene: 11. In germline, CDR1 is MGHRA, CDR2 YSYEKL. The CDR3 length is 17 residues.

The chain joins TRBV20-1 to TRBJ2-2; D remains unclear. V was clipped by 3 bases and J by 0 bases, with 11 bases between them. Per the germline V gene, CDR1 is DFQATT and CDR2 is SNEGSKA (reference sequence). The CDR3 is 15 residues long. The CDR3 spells CSARRSVPNTGELFF. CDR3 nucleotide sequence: TGCAGTGCTAGGAGGTCGGTCCCGAACACCGGGGAGCTGTTTTTT.

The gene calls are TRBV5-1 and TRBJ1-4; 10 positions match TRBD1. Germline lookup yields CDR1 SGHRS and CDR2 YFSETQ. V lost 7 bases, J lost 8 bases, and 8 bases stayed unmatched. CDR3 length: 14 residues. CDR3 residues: CASRAGTGAEKLFF. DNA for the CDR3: TGCGCCAGCCGCGCCGGGACAGGGGCCGAAAAACTGTTTTTT. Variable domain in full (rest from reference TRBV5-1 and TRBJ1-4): KAGVTQTPRYLIKTRGQQVTLSCSPISGHRSVSWYQQTPGQGLQFLFEYFSETQRNKGNFPGRFSGRQFSNSRSEMNVSTLELGDSALYLCASRAGTGAEKLFFGSGTQLSVL.

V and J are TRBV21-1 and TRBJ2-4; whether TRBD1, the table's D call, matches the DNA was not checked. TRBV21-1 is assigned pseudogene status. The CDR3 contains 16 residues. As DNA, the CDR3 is TGTGCCAGCAGCAATATTGGCGGGCAAGGGGTAAACATTCAGTACTTC. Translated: CASSNIGGQGVNIQYF.

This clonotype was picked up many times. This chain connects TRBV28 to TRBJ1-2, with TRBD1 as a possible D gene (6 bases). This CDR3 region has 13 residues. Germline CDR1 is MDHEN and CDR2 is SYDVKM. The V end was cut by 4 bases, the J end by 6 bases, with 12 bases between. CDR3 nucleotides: TGTGCCAGCAGTTCGGGGGCGCGGGATGGCTACACCTTC. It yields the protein CASSSGARDGYTF.

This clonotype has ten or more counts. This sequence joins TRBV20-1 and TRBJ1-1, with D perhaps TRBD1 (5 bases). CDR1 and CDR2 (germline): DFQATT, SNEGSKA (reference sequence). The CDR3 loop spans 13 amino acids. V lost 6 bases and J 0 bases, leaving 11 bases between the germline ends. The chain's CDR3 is CSAPRGVNTEAFF. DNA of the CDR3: TGCAGTGCCCCAAGGGGCGTGAACACTGAAGCTTTCTTT.

CDR3 DNA: TGTGCCAGCAGCGTAGCACAATGGACCCAAGAGACCCAGTACTTC. It translates to CASSVAQWTQETQYF. This rearrangement joins TRBV9 to TRBJ2-5; no definite D call. V dropped 0 bases and J dropped 1 base, with 10 bases sitting between them. Germline CDR1 SGDLS, CDR2 YYNGEE. The CDR3 spans 15 residues.

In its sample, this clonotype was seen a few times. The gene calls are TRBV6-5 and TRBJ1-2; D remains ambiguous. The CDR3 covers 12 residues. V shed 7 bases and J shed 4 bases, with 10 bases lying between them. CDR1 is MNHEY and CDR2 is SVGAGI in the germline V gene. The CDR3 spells CASTSGAYGYTF. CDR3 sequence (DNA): TGTGCCAGCACCTCCGGTGCCTATGGCTACACCTTC.

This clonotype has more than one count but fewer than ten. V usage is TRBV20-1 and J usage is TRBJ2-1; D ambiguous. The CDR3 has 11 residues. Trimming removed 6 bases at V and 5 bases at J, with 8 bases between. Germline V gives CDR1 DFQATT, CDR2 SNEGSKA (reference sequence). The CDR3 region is CSAVINNEQFF. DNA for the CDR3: TGCAGTGCCGTAATCAACAATGAGCAGTTCTTC.

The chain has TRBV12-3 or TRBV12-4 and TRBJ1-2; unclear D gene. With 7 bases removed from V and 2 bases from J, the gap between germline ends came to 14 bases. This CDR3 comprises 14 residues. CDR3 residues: CASNSWGGNYGYTF. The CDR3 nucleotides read TGTGCCAGCAACTCCTGGGGAGGGAACTATGGCTACACCTTC.

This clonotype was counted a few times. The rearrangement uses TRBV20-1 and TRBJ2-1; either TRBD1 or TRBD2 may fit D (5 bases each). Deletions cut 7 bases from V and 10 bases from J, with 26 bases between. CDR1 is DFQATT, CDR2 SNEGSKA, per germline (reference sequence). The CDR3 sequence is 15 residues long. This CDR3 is CSVPLTGRQGGEQFF. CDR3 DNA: TGCAGTGTCCCCCTCACGGGGCGGCAGGGCGGGGAGCAGTTCTTC.

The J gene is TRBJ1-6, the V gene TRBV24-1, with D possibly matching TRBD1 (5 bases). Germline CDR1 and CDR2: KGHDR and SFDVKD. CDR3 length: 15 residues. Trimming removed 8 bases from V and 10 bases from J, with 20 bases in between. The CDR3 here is CATKAAGQLESPLHF. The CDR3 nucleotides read TGTGCCACCAAGGCCGCAGGGCAATTAGAGTCACCCCTCCACTTT.

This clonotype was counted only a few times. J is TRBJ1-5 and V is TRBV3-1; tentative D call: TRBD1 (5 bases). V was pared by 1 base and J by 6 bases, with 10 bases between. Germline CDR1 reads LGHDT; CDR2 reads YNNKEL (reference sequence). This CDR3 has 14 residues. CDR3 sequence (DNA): TGTGCCAGCAGCCAAGGGGTCGGGGGTCAGCCCCAGCATTTT. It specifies CASSQGVGGQPQHF.

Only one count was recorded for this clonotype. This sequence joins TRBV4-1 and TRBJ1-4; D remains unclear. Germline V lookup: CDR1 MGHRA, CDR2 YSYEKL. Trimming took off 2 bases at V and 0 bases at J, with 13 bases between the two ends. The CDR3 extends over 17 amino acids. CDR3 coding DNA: TGCGCCAGCAGCCAAAGCCCCCCAGGAGCAACTAATGAAAAACTGTTTTTT. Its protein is CASSQSPPGATNEKLFF.

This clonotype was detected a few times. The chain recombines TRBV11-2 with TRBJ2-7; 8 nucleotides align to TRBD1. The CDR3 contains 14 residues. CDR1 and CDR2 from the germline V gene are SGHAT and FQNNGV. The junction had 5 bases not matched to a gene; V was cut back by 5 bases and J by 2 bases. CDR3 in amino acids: CASSDGQGPYEQYF. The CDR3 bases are TGTGCCAGCAGCGACGGACAGGGACCCTACGAGCAGTACTTC.

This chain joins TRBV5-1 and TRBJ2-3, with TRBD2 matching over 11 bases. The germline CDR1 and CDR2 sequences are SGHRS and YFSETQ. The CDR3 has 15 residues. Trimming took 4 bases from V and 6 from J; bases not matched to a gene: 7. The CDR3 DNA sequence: TGCGCCAGCAGCCCCGGGACTAGCGGTGGGGATACGCAGTATTTT. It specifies CASSPGTSGGDTQYF.

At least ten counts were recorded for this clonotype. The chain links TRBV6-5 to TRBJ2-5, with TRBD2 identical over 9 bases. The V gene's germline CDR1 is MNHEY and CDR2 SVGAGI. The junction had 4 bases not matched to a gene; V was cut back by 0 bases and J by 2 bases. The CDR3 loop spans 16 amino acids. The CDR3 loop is CASSYSSGGPQETQYF. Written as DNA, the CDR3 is TGTGCCAGCAGTTACTCTAGCGGGGGACCTCAAGAGACCCAGTACTTC.

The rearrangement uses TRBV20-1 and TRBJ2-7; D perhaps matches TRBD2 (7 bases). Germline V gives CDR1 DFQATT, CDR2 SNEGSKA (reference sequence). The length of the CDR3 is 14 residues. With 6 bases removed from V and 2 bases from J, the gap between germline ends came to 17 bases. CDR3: CSAKGGGIAYEQYF. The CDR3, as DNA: TGCAGTGCAAAGGGGGGGGGCATCGCCTACGAGCAGTACTTC.

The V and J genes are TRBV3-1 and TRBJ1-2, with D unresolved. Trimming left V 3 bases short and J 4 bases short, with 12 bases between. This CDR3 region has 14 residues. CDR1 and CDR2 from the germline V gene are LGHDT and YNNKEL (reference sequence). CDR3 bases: TGTGCCAGCAGCCATCGCCAGTGGGCCTATGGCTACACCTTC. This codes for CASSHRQWAYGYTF. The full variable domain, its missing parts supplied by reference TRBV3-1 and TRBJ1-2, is DTAVSQTPKYLVTQMGNDKSIKCEQNLGHDTMYWYKQDSKKFLKIMFSYNNKELIINETVPNRFSPKSPDKAHLNLHINSLELGDSAVYFCASSHRQWAYGYTFGSGTRLTVV.

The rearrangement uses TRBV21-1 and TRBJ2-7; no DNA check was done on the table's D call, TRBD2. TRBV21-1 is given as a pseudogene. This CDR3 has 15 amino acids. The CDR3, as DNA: TGTGCCAGCAGCAAAGGTGGGACTGACTTATACGAGCAGTACTTC. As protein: CASSKGGTDLYEQYF.